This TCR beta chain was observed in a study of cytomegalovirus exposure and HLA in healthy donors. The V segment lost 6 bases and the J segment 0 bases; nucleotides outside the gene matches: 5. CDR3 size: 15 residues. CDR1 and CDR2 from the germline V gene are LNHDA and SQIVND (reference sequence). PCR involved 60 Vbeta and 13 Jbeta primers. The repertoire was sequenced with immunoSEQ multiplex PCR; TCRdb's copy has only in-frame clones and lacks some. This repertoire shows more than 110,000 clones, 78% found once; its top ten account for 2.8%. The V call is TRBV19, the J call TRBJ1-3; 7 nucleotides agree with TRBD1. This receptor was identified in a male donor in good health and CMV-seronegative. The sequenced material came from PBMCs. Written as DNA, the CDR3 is TGTGCCAGTAGGAATTACAGGGGCTCTGGAAACACCATATATTTT. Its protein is CASRNYRGSGNTIYF.